This note documents a single TCR beta chain sequence. Its specificity is unknown. Per the germline V gene, CDR1 is MNHEY and CDR2 is SVGAGI. V was shortened by 7 bases and J by 7 bases, with 19 bases between the two germline ends. The CDR3 extends over 15 amino acids. The record originates from a study of Ad26.COV2.S vaccination and SARS-CoV-2 variants. Study outcomes and limitations: Comparable non-spike TCR breadth was observed in vaccine and placebo recipients. People given the vaccine had a wider spike-specific TCR breadth than placebo recipients did.

Treatment in this sample: 15 to 20 received Ad26.COV2.S at low or high dose, single or two shots; 5 received placebo; per-sample allocation not given. Each sample was drawn 63 days after the first injection (of vaccine or placebo). An adult donor aged 18-55 years was enrolled in Boston. Wuhan-strain spike was delivered by a replication-incompetent Ad26 vector. Profiling relied on immunoSEQ multiplex PCR, and the TCRdb table lists in-frame clones only, not all of them. The sample contains about 400,000 clones, 70% to 90% of which appear only once. The sequencing here drew on peripheral blood, taken in a trial of Ad26.COV2.S vaccine versus placebo. The genes are TRBV6-5 and TRBJ1-4, with no clear D. The TCR comes from a person between 18 and 65 years old who received the Ad26.COV2.S COVID-19 vaccine or a placebo. CDR3 DNA: TGTGCCAGCACCCCCTCAGCCACGACGGGTGAAAAACTGTTTTTT. It is translated as CASTPSATTGEKLFF.